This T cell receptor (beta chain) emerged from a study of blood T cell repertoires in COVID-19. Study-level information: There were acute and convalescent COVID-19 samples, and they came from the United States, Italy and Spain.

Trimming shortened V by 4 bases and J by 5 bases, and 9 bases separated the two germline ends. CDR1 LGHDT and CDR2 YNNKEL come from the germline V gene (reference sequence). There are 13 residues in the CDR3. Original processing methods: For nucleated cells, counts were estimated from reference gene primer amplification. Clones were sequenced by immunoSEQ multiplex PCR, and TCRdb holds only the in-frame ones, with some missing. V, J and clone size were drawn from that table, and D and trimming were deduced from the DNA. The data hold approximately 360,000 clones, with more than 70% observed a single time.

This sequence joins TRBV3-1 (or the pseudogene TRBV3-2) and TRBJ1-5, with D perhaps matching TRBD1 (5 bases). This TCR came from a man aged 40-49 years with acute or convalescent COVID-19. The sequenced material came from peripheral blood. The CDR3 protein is CASSRQPDQPQHF. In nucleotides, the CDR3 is TGTGCCAGCAGCCGACAGCCTGATCAGCCCCAGCATTTT.